The entry that follows covers one T cell receptor (beta chain) sequence. Its antigen is unidentified. This entry belongs to a study of PD-L1 blockade in urothelial cancer. The overall study: Beginning in about 2014, patients received atezolizumab, given as 1,200 mg intravenously every 3 weeks. Blood was tested 3 weeks (second dose) and 6 weeks into treatment. Whole-study findings and limits: Prediction of better survival came from below-median pretreatment blood TCR clonality.

Profiled with immunoSEQ multiplex PCR; TCRdb holds only in-frame clones, not every one. The sample lists approximately 100,000 clones; around 93% were seen once. The V end was cut by 5 bases, the J end by 4 bases, with 8 bases between. The V gene's germline CDR1 is MNHEY and CDR2 SMNVEV (reference sequence). The CDR3 spans 12 residues. This material consisted of PBMCs, taken around atezolizumab (anti-PD-L1) treatment. The source is a woman over 75 with urothelial cancer. This chain links TRBV27 with TRBJ1-2; TRBD1 might be the D (5 bases). CDR3: CASSQGPYGYTF. The CDR3 DNA reads as TGTGCCAGCAGTCAGGGTCCCTATGGCTACACCTTC.